Listed below are T cell receptor beta chains from one sample, sequenced in a study of regulatory T cells in long-lasting Graves disease. TCRdb itself ran the multiplex PCR reads through MiXCR, one entry per CDR3 protein. The sample lists 580,000 or so distinct CDR3 sequences; about 16% were seen once. The sample also formed part of further work on T cells in Graves' hyperthyroidism and ophthalmopathy.

Material: peripheral blood mononuclear cells (PBMCs), obtained at new diagnosis, from a patient treated with antithyroid drugs. Receptors originate from a man aged 18 to 30 with Graves disease. The CDR3 runs from the conserved cysteine through the conserved F or W. D genes are given only for firm matches. Some rows mark clone size as missing; the rest say once, few, many or name a class of expanded clone.

>many|TRBJ2-1|TRBD1|TRBV2
CASSAQGDEQFF
TGTGCCAGCAGTGCACAGGGGGATGAGCAGTTCTTC
>many|TRBJ2-3|TRBD2|TRBV20-1
CSASRALAGRTDTQYF
TGCAGTGCCTCCCGAGCCTTAGCGGGACGCACAGATACGCAGTATTTT
>.|TRBJ2-1|.|TRBV20-1
CSALRLYNEQFF
TGCAGTGCTTTAAGACTGTACAATGAGCAGTTCTTC
>.|TRBJ2-3|.|TRBV14
CAGSTRGSRNTDTQYF
TGTGCCGGCAGCACCCGGGGTAGCAGAAACACAGATACGCAGTATTTT
>many|TRBJ1-1|.|TRBV12-5
CASGLSAGDTEAFF
TGTGCTAGTGGTTTGAGTGCAGGGGACACTGAAGCTTTCTTT
>many|TRBJ2-7|.|TRBV27
CASSLGDFPGEQYF
TGTGCCAGCAGTTTGGGGGACTTCCCGGGGGAGCAGTACTTC
>few|TRBJ2-7|TRBD1|TRBV19
CASSMGRGYEQYF
TGTGCCAGTAGTATGGGCAGGGGGTACGAGCAGTACTTC
>many|TRBJ1-2|TRBD1|TRBV30
CAWRGSRGLHYGYTF
TGTGCCTGGAGGGGTAGCAGGGGGCTTCACTATGGCTACACCTTC
>.|TRBJ1-2|.|TRBV3-1
CASSQFQGSYGYTF
TGTGCCAGCAGCCAATTCCAGGGATCATATGGCTACACCTTC
>.|TRBJ2-7|TRBD2|TRBV10-2
CASSGRLAGIRGQYF
TGCGCCAGCAGCGGCCGGCTAGCGGGAATTCGAGGGCAGTACTTC
>many|TRBJ2-5|TRBD1|TRBV12-3/TRBV12-4
CASSQDRGQTQYF
TGTGCCAGCAGTCAAGACAGGGGCCAGACCCAGTACTTC
>many|TRBJ2-1|TRBD2|TRBV27
CASSSQREGRLKEFF
TGTGCCAGCAGTTCCCAGCGGGAGGGCCGGTTGAAGGAGTTCTTC
>many|TRBJ2-7|.|TRBV28
CASSPLAGLTYEQYF
TGTGCCAGCAGTCCCCTGGCGGGCCTAACCTACGAGCAGTACTTC
>.|TRBJ2-7|.|TRBV20-1
CSARSVSANSYEQYF
TGCAGTGCTAGGTCGGTGTCAGCCAACTCCTACGAGCAGTACTTC
>few|TRBJ2-4|.|TRBV19
CASSIVLGAVGNIQYF
TGTGCCAGTAGTATAGTATTGGGGGCGGTTGGAAACATTCAGTACTTC
>few|TRBJ1-3|TRBD1|TRBV13
CASSSKTGTSNTIYF
TGTGCCAGCAGCTCCAAGACAGGGACTTCAAACACCATATATTTT
>.|TRBJ1-5|.|TRBV6-1
CASIGLAGGGGQPQHF
TGTGCCAGCATCGGACTAGCGGGAGGAGGCGGGCAGCCCCAGCATTTT
>.|TRBJ2-2|TRBD2|TRBV2
CASSDRLAANTGELFF
TGTGCCAGCAGTGACAGACTAGCGGCGAACACCGGGGAGCTGTTTTTT
>many|TRBJ2-2|TRBD2|TRBV5-1
CASSSGTSGSTGELFF
TGCGCCAGCAGTTCCGGGACTAGCGGCAGCACCGGGGAGCTGTTTTTT
>many|TRBJ1-2|.|TRBV27
CASRKRPRWVYGYTF
TGTGCCAGCAGGAAACGCCCCCGGTGGGTCTATGGCTACACCTTC
>many|TRBJ2-2|TRBD2|TRBV12-3/TRBV12-4
CASSLMAGGPTGELFF
TGTGCCAGCAGTTTAATGGCGGGAGGGCCCACCGGGGAGCTGTTTTTT
>many|TRBJ2-1|TRBD2|TRBV20-1
CSAYPSGRYNEQFF
TGCAGTGCCTACCCTAGCGGGAGGTACAATGAGCAGTTCTTC
>few|TRBJ2-3|.|TRBV20-1
CSAWGAPDTQYF
TGCAGTGCTTGGGGGGCCCCAGATACGCAGTATTTT
>.|TRBJ1-1|.|TRBV10-1
CASSESTQGGLNTEAFF
TGCGCCAGCAGTGAGTCGACCCAGGGAGGGCTGAACACTGAAGCTTTCTTT
>many|TRBJ2-7|.|TRBV6-1
CASSPGSGTYEQYF
TGTGCCAGCAGTCCTGGGAGCGGAACCTACGAGCAGTACTTC
>few|TRBJ2-3|.|TRBV6-2/TRBV6-3
CASSHSTGVGTDTQYF
TGTGCCAGCAGTCACTCGACGGGAGTGGGCACAGATACGCAGTATTTT
>many|TRBJ2-1|.|TRBV28
CASRPSPSEQFF
TGTGCCAGCAGACCCTCCCCCTCTGAGCAGTTCTTC
>many|TRBJ1-2|.|TRBV12-3/TRBV12-4
CASRINYGYTF
TGTGCCAGCCGGATTAACTATGGCTACACCTTC
>.|TRBJ2-1|TRBD2|TRBV20-1
CSAGAGSGRAYNEQFF
TGCAGTGCAGGTGCGGGTAGCGGGAGGGCTTACAATGAGCAGTTCTTC
>.|TRBJ1-2|.|TRBV30
CAWRSGGSYGYTF
TGTGCCTGGAGATCGGGTGGGAGCTATGGCTACACCTTC
>.|TRBJ2-7|.|TRBV12-3/TRBV12-4
CASSLEDGYEQYF
TGTGCCAGCAGTTTAGAGGACGGCTACGAGCAGTACTTC
>many|TRBJ1-5|.|TRBV2
CASSPNMGATQPQHF
TGTGCCAGCAGCCCGAACATGGGGGCTACTCAGCCCCAGCATTTT
>many|TRBJ2-3|.|TRBV11-2
CASSLGMGDTQYF
TGTGCCAGCAGCTTGGGTATGGGGGATACGCAGTATTTT
>.|TRBJ1-3|.|TRBV28
CATLSRHSGNTIYF
TGTGCCACCCTTAGCAGGCACTCTGGAAACACCATATATTTT
>many|TRBJ2-7|TRBD2|TRBV10-1
CASSEASGTYEQYF
TGCGCCAGCAGTGAGGCTAGCGGGACCTACGAGCAGTACTTC
>many|TRBJ2-7|.|TRBV20-1
CSAPDQRNSYEQYF
TGCAGTGCCCCGGACCAACGCAACTCCTACGAGCAGTACTTC
>few|TRBJ2-2|.|TRBV29-1
CSVRGNTGELFF
TGCAGCGTTAGAGGGAACACCGGGGAGCTGTTTTTT
>many|TRBJ2-7|.|TRBV28
CASSLSRRDQREQYF
TGTGCCAGCAGTTTATCTCGGCGGGACCAACGCGAGCAGTACTTC
>many|TRBJ2-4|.|TRBV11-1
CASSSNTGTAKNIQYF
TGTGCCAGCAGCTCCAATACCGGGACAGCCAAAAACATTCAGTACTTC
>.|TRBJ2-7|.|TRBV28
CASTTGGVSSYEQYF
TGTGCCAGCACCACCGGAGGGGTGAGCTCCTACGAGCAGTACTTC
>few|TRBJ2-1|TRBD2|TRBV18
CASSPGTSGELYNEQFF
TGTGCCAGCTCACCCGGGACTAGCGGGGAGCTGTACAATGAGCAGTTCTTC
>few|TRBJ2-2|.|TRBV3-1
CASSQAQELFF
TGTGCCAGCAGCCAAGCTCAGGAGCTGTTTTTT
>.|TRBJ2-7|TRBD2|TRBV27
CASRAGGQDEQYF
TGTGCCAGCAGAGCGGGAGGGCAGGACGAGCAGTACTTC
>few|TRBJ2-1|.|TRBV7-6
CASSYGQSYNEQFF
TGTGCCAGCAGCTACGGACAGTCTTACAATGAGCAGTTCTTC
>.|TRBJ2-1|TRBD2|TRBV7-6
CASSRTVAGGPNEQFF
TGTGCCAGCAGCCGAACGGTAGCGGGAGGGCCAAATGAGCAGTTCTTC
>many|TRBJ2-1|.|TRBV30
CAWSPENEQFF
TGTGCCTGGAGTCCGGAAAATGAGCAGTTCTTC
>.|TRBJ1-2|.|TRBV20-1
CSAGRRAAYGYTF
TGCAGTGCGGGAAGACGGGCCGCCTATGGCTACACCTTC
>.|TRBJ2-2|.|TRBV5-1
CASSLGSSSDTGELFF
TGCGCCAGCAGCTTGGGTTCTAGTTCGGACACCGGGGAGCTGTTTTTT